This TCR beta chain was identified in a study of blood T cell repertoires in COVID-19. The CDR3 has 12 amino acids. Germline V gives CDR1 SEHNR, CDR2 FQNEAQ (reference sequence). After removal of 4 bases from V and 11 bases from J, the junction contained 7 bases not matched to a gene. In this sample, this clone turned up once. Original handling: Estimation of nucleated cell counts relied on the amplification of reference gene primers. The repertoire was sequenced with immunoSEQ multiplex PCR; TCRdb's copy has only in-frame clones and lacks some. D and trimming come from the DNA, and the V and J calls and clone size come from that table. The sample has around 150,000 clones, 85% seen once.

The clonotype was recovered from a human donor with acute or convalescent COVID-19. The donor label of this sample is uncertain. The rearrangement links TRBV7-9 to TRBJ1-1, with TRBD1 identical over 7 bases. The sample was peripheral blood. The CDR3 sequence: CASSSGGRGAFF. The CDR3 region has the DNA TGTGCCAGCAGCTCAGGGGGAAGAGGGGCTTTCTTT.